Following are 32 T cell receptor beta chains from one sample sequenced in a study of CD8+CD57+ T cells in acquired aplastic anemia. The study profiled TCR beta VDJ and CDR3 using genomic DNA as template. TCRdb reprocessed the reads with MiXCR, giving one entry per CDR3 protein. The sample contains around 150,000 distinct CDR3 sequences, around half of which appear only once. The authors sequenced patients whose flow cytometry had shown CD8+CD57+ cell expansion. The sample was sorted CD4+, CD8+, or CD8+CD57+ T cells (not recorded which) from PBMCs. The origin of the receptors is a human donor with aplastic anemia.

V is TRBV7-7 and J is TRBJ2-3; D ambiguous. Germline CDR1 SSHAT, CDR2 FNYEAQ (reference sequence). V was clipped by 2 bases and J by 5 bases, with 11 bases between them. CDR3 length: 14 amino acids. Here the CDR3 DNA reads TGTGCCAGCAGCTTAACAGCGCAAGGAGATACGCAGTATTTT. Translating gives CASSLTAQGDTQYF. The variable domain in full, with the rest retrieved from reference TRBV7-7 and TRBJ2-3, is GAGVSQSPRYKVTKRGQDVTLRCDPISSHATLYWYQQALGQGPEFLTYFNYEAQPDKSGLPSDRFSAERPEGSISTLTIQRTEQRDSAMYRCASSLTAQGDTQYFGPGTRLTVL.

V usage is TRBV10-2 and J usage is TRBJ2-1; 8 positions match TRBD1. V trimming: 7 bases; J trimming: 10 bases; junction bases outside the gene matches: 6. The germline gives CDR1 WSHSY, CDR2 SAAADI. The CDR3 is 12 residues long. The CDR3: CASKDRAYEQFF. CDR3 in DNA: TGCGCCAGCAAGGACAGGGCCTACGAGCAGTTCTTC.

The chain links TRBV12-5 to TRBJ1-6; D is uncertain. The CDR3 is 12 residues long. Trimming took off 1 base at V and 10 bases at J, with 5 bases between the two ends. CDR1 is LGHNT and CDR2 is FRNRAP in the germline V gene. This CDR3 is CASGLDLSPLHF. CDR3 DNA: TGTGCTAGTGGTTTGGATCTGTCACCCCTCCACTTT.

The gene calls are TRBV7-3 and TRBJ1-6, with no clear D. V was shortened by 2 bases and J by 7 bases, with 6 bases between the two germline ends. Germline V gene data show CDR1 as SGHTA and CDR2 as FQGTGA. The CDR3 has 13 residues. CDR3 protein: CASSLQENSPLHF. DNA for the CDR3: TGTGCCAGCAGCTTACAGGAGAATTCACCCCTCCACTTT.

This sequence joins TRBV20-1 and TRBJ2-2; 7 positions agree with TRBD2. The V segment lost 4 bases and the J segment 2 bases; nucleotides outside the gene matches: 7. The germline V gene encodes CDR1 DFQATT and CDR2 SNEGSKA (reference sequence). The CDR3 consists of 15 residues. In DNA form, the CDR3 reads TGCAGTGCTAAGGCCGGGACTACCAACACCGGGGAGCTGTTTTTT. This sequence encodes CSAKAGTTNTGELFF.

Regarding this clonotype: A much larger clone differs from this one at a single base, so this may be a read error. The rearrangement joins TRBV6-5 to TRBJ1-2; weak D call: TRBD1 (5 bases). Germline loops: CDR1 MNHEY, CDR2 SVGAGI. CDR3 size: 14 residues. V was trimmed by 2 bases and J by 6 bases, leaving 13 bases between them. CDR3 sequence (DNA): TGTGCCAGCAGTTACGGGGCAGGGATAGATGGCTACACCTTC. This sequence encodes CASSYGAGIDGYTF.

This clonotype came up many times. CDR3 protein: CASSLIGGAGNEQFF. In DNA form, the CDR3 reads TGTGCCAGCAGCTTAATAGGGGGCGCGGGGAATGAGCAGTTCTTC. The chain is built from TRBV7-3 and TRBJ2-1; D may be TRBD1 (7 bases). V gave up 1 base and J gave up 7 bases, with 14 bases separating them. Germline assignment: CDR1 SGHTA and CDR2 FQGTGA. The CDR3 covers 15 residues. The full variable domain, its missing parts supplied by reference TRBV7-3 and TRBJ2-1, is GAGVSQTPSNKVTEKGKYVELRCDPISGHTALYWYRQSLGQGPEFLIYFQGTGAADDSGLPNDRFFAVRPEGSVSTLKIQRTERGDSAVYLCASSLIGGAGNEQFFGPGTRLTVL.

This clonotype was recorded many times. The chain has TRBV5-4 and TRBJ2-5; D is undetermined. The V gene's germline CDR1 is SGHNT and CDR2 YYREEE (reference sequence). The CDR3 length is 14 residues. V gave up 10 bases and J gave up 2 bases, with 18 bases separating them. The DNA for the CDR3 is TGTGCCGGGCAGACTGGTTTGTTTCAAGAGACCCAGTACTTC. Residues: CAGQTGLFQETQYF.

This clonotype appeared many times. V usage is TRBV7-2 and J usage is TRBJ2-1; D not certain. The V gene lost 3 bases and the J gene lost 5 bases, with 2 bases spanning the gap. CDR1 and CDR2 (germline): SGHTA, FQGNSA. The CDR3 runs 11 residues. CDR3 amino acids: CASSFDNEQFF. Here the CDR3 DNA reads TGTGCCAGCAGCTTTGACAATGAGCAGTTCTTC.

The J gene is TRBJ2-7, the V gene TRBV20-1; possible D gene TRBD1, 6 bases. This CDR3 spans 15 amino acids. The V end lost 3 bases, the J end lost 0 bases, and 15 bases lay between the germline ends. CDR1 DFQATT and CDR2 SNEGSKA come from the germline V gene (reference sequence). The CDR3 sequence: CSASNTGTPSYEQYF. The DNA of the CDR3 is TGCAGTGCTAGCAACACAGGGACCCCCTCCTACGAGCAGTACTTC.

This clonotype was detected a few times. The V gene is TRBV19, the J gene TRBJ1-5; 7 nucleotides match TRBD1. The CDR3 loop spans 13 amino acids. V trimming: 2 bases; J trimming: 5 bases; junction bases outside the gene matches: 0. Per the germline V gene, CDR1 is LNHDA and CDR2 is SQIVND (reference sequence). The CDR3 DNA sequence: TGTGCCAGTAGTATAACAGGGGATCAGCCCCAGCATTTT. It encodes CASSITGDQPQHF.

The CDR3 bases are TGTGCCAGCAGCCCCCGCCGTAAGGGGGAGAATGGCTACACCTTC. It translates to CASSPRRKGENGYTF. This chain joins TRBV7-6 and TRBJ1-2, with a possible D match to TRBD1 (6 bases). V was trimmed by 5 bases and J by 6 bases, leaving 19 bases between them. CDR3 length: 15 residues. Germline CDR1 SGHVS, CDR2 FNYEAQ.

This clonotype has ten or more counts. This chain joins TRBV12-3 or TRBV12-4 and TRBJ1-1; the D gene is possibly TRBD1 (5 bases). V was clipped by 6 bases and J by 4 bases, with 12 bases between them. The CDR3 has 13 residues. This chain's CDR3 is CASSPTVRTEAFF. CDR3 nucleotides: TGTGCCAGCAGCCCGACAGTGCGCACTGAAGCTTTCTTT.

On this clonotype itself: One end of the junction is discordant with germline, which a read error may explain. The CDR3 DNA is TGTGCCAGCACCAAAGTGGGGCAGGTGAAGACTGAAGCTTTCTTT. Translated: CASTKVGQVKTEAFF. The chain combines TRBV11-1 with TRBJ1-1; a weak D match, TRBD1 (5 bases). Germline V gives CDR1 SGHAT, CDR2 FQDESV (reference sequence). The CDR3 length is 15 residues.

The chain is built from TRBV12-3 or TRBV12-4 and TRBJ1-2, with unresolved D. V dropped 1 base and J dropped 6 bases, with 12 bases sitting between them. There are 14 residues in the CDR3. The chain's CDR3 is CASSLGPPNNGYTF. As DNA, the CDR3 is TGTGCCAGCAGTTTAGGTCCGCCCAACAATGGCTACACCTTC.

This clonotype was recorded many times. The chain links TRBV20-1 to TRBJ2-7; 7 positions match TRBD1. Germline V lookup: CDR1 DFQATT, CDR2 SNEGSKA (reference sequence). CDR3 length: 15 amino acids. Unmatched junction bases numbered 14, after V lost 4 bases and J lost 5 bases. The CDR3 region has the DNA TGCAGTGCTACTGCAACACAGGGGATGCTCGACGAGCAGTACTTC. Translated: CSATATQGMLDEQYF.

The gene calls are TRBV10-3 and TRBJ2-4; D may be TRBD1 (6 bases). The CDR3 totals 14 residues. Germline V gene sequence: CDR1 ENHRY, CDR2 SYGVKD. The germline V and J ends were trimmed by 7 bases and 0 bases, with 10 bases remaining between them. This CDR3 reads CAITDSKAKNIQYF. As DNA, the CDR3 is TGTGCCATCACGGACAGTAAAGCCAAAAACATTCAGTACTTC.

The V and J genes are TRBV2 and TRBJ1-1; D is perhaps TRBD1 (5 bases). The CDR3 has 11 amino acids. The V gene lost 11 bases and the J gene lost 7 bases, with 14 bases spanning the gap. Germline V gene lookup returns CDR1 SNHLY and CDR2 FYNNEI. Here the CDR3 DNA reads TGTGCCGGGGCAAGGACTCGTGAAGCTTTCTTT. Its protein is CAGARTREAFF.

This clonotype was observed once. The rearrangement uses TRBV24-1 and TRBJ2-7; tentatively, D is TRBD2 (5 bases). Germline V gives CDR1 KGHDR, CDR2 SFDVKD. Trimming cost V 2 bases and J 5 bases, with 12 bases left between them. The CDR3 has 14 amino acids. CDR3 sequence reads: CATSDSDFAHEQYF. CDR3 nucleotide sequence: TGTGCCACCAGTGATTCGGACTTCGCCCACGAGCAGTACTTC.

The chain is built from TRBV19 and TRBJ1-4; 7 positions agree with TRBD1. V gave up 7 bases and J gave up 8 bases; unmatched junction bases: 10. The CDR3 runs 14 residues. The germline CDR1 and CDR2 sequences are LNHDA and SQIVND (reference sequence). As DNA, the CDR3 is TGTGCCAGTACCTCGACAGGGCGAGGGGAAAAACTGTTTTTT. Protein sequence: CASTSTGRGEKLFF.

The chain uses TRBV14 and TRBJ1-6; no firm D call. The CDR3 is made up of 9 amino acids. V was pared by 1 base and J by 17 bases, with 3 bases between. Germline V gene sequence: CDR1 SGHDN, CDR2 FVKESK. The DNA for the CDR3 is TGTGCCAGCAGCCAAGTAATCCACTTT. Translation: CASSQVIHF.

This clonotype was seen only a few times. The chain has TRBV14 and TRBJ2-5; a weak D match, TRBD2 (5 bases). The length of the CDR3 is 12 residues. The germline V gene has CDR1 SGHDN and CDR2 FVKESK. The V end was cut by 2 bases, the J end by 6 bases, with 7 bases between. CDR3 sequence: CASSQRGQTQYF. The CDR3 DNA sequence: TGTGCCAGCAGCCAACGCGGGCAGACCCAGTACTTC.

This clonotype was picked up a small number of times. The chain employs TRBV2 and TRBJ2-1, with TRBD2 identical over 13 bases. V was pared by 2 bases and J by 8 bases, with 3 bases of the junction left unmatched. The CDR3 runs to 15 residues. Germline CDR1 is SNHLY and CDR2 is FYNNEI. The CDR3 sequence: CASSETSGRADEQFF. CDR3 nucleotide sequence: TGTGCCAGCAGTGAAACTAGCGGGAGGGCCGATGAGCAGTTCTTC.

This clonotype was seen repeatedly, ten times or more. This chain uses TRBV2 with TRBJ1-2; D ambiguous. The length of the CDR3 is 12 residues. Looked up from germline, CDR1 is SNHLY and CDR2 is FYNNEI. Trimming pared 4 bases from V and 8 bases from J, leaving 11 bases between. The CDR3 DNA sequence: TGTGCCAGCAGTGGGGCCTACGAAGGCTACACCTTC. Its translation is CASSGAYEGYTF.

With respect to this clonotype: A read error may account for a junction end that differs from germline. The V call is TRBV7-7, the J call TRBJ2-1; no definite D call. The CDR3 spans 13 residues. Germline V gene data show CDR1 as SSHAT and CDR2 as FNYEAQ (reference sequence). CDR3 coding DNA: TGTGCTAGCAGCCCCTCAGAGTTGGGTGAGCAGTTCTTC. Its translation is CASSPSELGEQFF.

Comments on this clonotype: With a much larger clone just one base away, this may be a read error. This chain connects TRBV10-3 to TRBJ2-7; D unclear. The germline CDR1 and CDR2 sequences are ENHRY and SYGVKD. This CDR3 has 15 residues. Deletions cut 10 bases from V and 0 bases from J, with 19 bases between. The CDR3 coding sequence is TGTGCCACCAACATAGTGGGATGGGTCTCCTACGAGCAGTACTTC. Its protein product is CATNIVGWVSYEQYF.

The V and J genes are TRBV2 and TRBJ1-2, with a tentative D call TRBD1 (5 bases). The CDR3 length is 14 residues. The germline gives CDR1 SNHLY, CDR2 FYNNEI. The V gene lost 5 bases and the J gene lost 3 bases, with 13 bases spanning the gap. This CDR3 reads CASSLRGRDYGYTF. CDR3 nucleotide sequence: TGTGCCAGCAGTTTAAGGGGCAGAGACTATGGCTACACCTTC.

This chain links TRBV7-3 with TRBJ1-4, with unresolved D. Germline CDR1 reads SGHTA; CDR2 reads FQGTGA. The CDR3 extends over 13 amino acids. Between the trimmed V and J ends, which lost 2 bases and 8 bases, there was a span of 9 bases. Here the CDR3 DNA reads TGTGCCAGCAGCTTATTTGGAGGCGAAAAACTGTTTTTT. Translated: CASSLFGGEKLFF.

Turning to this clonotype: The CDR3 does not end in the conserved phenylalanine or tryptophan, so this is likely a read error. This chain uses TRBV19 with TRBJ1-2; possibly TRBD1 for D (5 bases). CDR1 is LNHDA and CDR2 is SQIVND in the germline V gene (reference sequence). The CDR3 spans 14 residues. CDR3 residues: CASSAGSSNYVYTL. In DNA, the CDR3 is TGTGCCAGTAGTGCAGGGTCCTCTAACTATGTCTACACCCTC.

The chain employs TRBV6-1 and TRBJ1-5, with D uncertain. In germline, CDR1 is MNHNS, CDR2 SASEGT. Deletions cut 6 bases from V and 3 bases from J, with 9 bases between. The CDR3 has 13 residues. The DNA of the CDR3 is TGTGCCAGCAGCGGACGGTACAATCAGCCCCAGCATTTT. It encodes CASSGRYNQPQHF.

A word on this clonotype: Possible read error: a much larger clone is one base away. The chain carries TRBV11-2 and TRBJ1-5; D is possibly TRBD1 or TRBD2 (5 bases each). The last part of the DNA fits TRBJ2-3 better; the J call may be wrong. The CDR3 spans 16 residues. Germline-derived CDR1 and CDR2 are SGHAT and FQNNGV. CDR3 protein: CASSWGYRGYTDTQYF. Here the CDR3 DNA reads TGTGCCAGCAGCTGGGGGTATCGGGGCTACACAGATACGCAGTATTTT.

This chain joins TRBV10-3 and TRBJ2-2; 9 nucleotides align to TRBD1. With 5 bases clipped from V and 3 bases from J, the junction kept 7 bases outside the gene matches. CDR3 size: 16 residues. Germline assignment: CDR1 ENHRY and CDR2 SYGVKD. CDR3 amino acids: CAISSTGGADTGELFF. DNA of the CDR3: TGTGCCATCAGTAGTACAGGGGGCGCGGACACCGGGGAGCTGTTTTTT.